This T cell receptor (beta chain) was identified during a study of CD8 T cells in ankylosing spondylitis. Regarding the study as a whole: As for the disease-linked clones, they showed a CD8+ phenotype and occurred at relatively low frequencies in peripheral blood. Past studies reported some motif variants in reactive arthritis synovial fluid and blood. Within ankylosing spondylitis blood, a TCR beta motif made up of under 10 highly homologous variants appeared to be characteristic.

For TCR beta, libraries came from quantitative 5'-RACE with molecular barcodes. TCRdb used MiXCR to reprocess the 5' RACE reads, holding one entry per CDR3 protein. The profile shows some 840,000 distinct CDR3 sequences, approximately 12% of them singletons. From germline, CDR1 is LNHDA and CDR2 SQIVND (reference sequence). The V gene end was trimmed by 5 bases and the J gene end by 5 bases; junction bases not matched to a gene: 4. This CDR3 is 14 amino acids long. This clonotype was seen only a few times. Its antigen is unknown. This chain joins TRBV19 and TRBJ2-2, with TRBD1 matching over 8 bases. Input material: blood, either unsorted or a sorted T cell fraction (not recorded which). The TCR sequence derives from a male donor with ankylosing spondylitis. The CDR3 DNA sequence: TGTGCCAGTAGTGACAGGGGACAGACCGGGGAGCTGTTTTTT. Residues: CASSDRGQTGELFF.